Below, 4 T cell receptor beta chains from the same sample are listed, as sequenced in a study of T cell clonality in common variable immunodeficiency. Sequencing was performed with immunoSEQ multiplex PCR; in TCRdb, only in-frame clones are kept and a portion is missing. The profile covers about 39,000 clones, none occurring a single time. The sample was peripheral blood mononuclear cells. Receptors were obtained from a person aged 18 to 70 in good health.

This clone has at least ten counts. Read coverage stops 3 residues before the CDR3 terminus; the germline J gene supplies the remainder. The chain combines TRBV18 with TRBJ1-1; TRBD1 aligns across 10 bases. Germline assignment: CDR1 KGHSH and CDR2 LQKENI. Germline trimming cut 3 bases from V and 4 bases from J; bases unmatched to any gene: 5. CDR3 length equals 15 residues. The CDR3 DNA, read in part, is TGTGCCAGCTCACCTCGAGGGACAGGGGCCACTGAA. It specifies CASSPRGTGATE. The complete CDR3 reads CASSPRGTGATEAFF.

This clone was counted at least ten times. The sequence runs out 3 residues before the end of the CDR3; the remainder is reconstructed from the germline J gene. The chain is built from TRBV19 and TRBJ2-7; D possibly matches TRBD1 or TRBD2 (6 bases each). The CDR3 runs 15 residues. Between the trimmed V and J ends, which lost 4 bases and 4 bases, there was a span of 17 bases. CDR1 LNHDA and CDR2 SQIVND come from the germline V gene (reference sequence). CDR3 DNA (partial): TGTGCCAGTAGTAGCCCAGGGGAGGTGAGATACGAG. It codes for CASSSPGEVRYE. Given in full, the CDR3 is CASSSPGEVRYEQYF.

Ten or more counts support this clone. Coverage ceases 3 residues before the CDR3 finishes, and the germline J gene fills in the end. This chain joins TRBV20-1 and TRBJ2-7; possibly TRBD1 or TRBD2 for D (7 bases each). The CDR3 contains 15 residues. V lost 4 bases, J lost 5 bases, and 21 bases lay in between. The germline gives CDR1 DFQATT, CDR2 SNEGSKA (reference sequence). Incomplete CDR3 DNA: TGCAGTGCTATGGGAGGGGGCGAACGGGGCGACGAG. It yields the protein CSAMGGGERGDE. In full, the CDR3 reads CSAMGGGERGDEQYF.

Note on this clone: Read coverage stops 3 residues before the CDR3 terminus; the germline J gene supplies the remainder. This chain links TRBV18 with TRBJ2-7; tentatively, D is TRBD2 (6 bases). Trimming took 0 bases from V and 6 from J, leaving 21 bases between them. The CDR3 length is 17 residues. Germline CDR1 and CDR2: KGHSH and LQKENI. The CDR3 bases that were read are TGTGCCAGCTCACCACCTGATCGTGGCGGGATTTTTTCCGAG. Its protein product is CASSPPDRGGIFSE. The entire CDR3 protein reads CASSPPDRGGIFSEQYF.